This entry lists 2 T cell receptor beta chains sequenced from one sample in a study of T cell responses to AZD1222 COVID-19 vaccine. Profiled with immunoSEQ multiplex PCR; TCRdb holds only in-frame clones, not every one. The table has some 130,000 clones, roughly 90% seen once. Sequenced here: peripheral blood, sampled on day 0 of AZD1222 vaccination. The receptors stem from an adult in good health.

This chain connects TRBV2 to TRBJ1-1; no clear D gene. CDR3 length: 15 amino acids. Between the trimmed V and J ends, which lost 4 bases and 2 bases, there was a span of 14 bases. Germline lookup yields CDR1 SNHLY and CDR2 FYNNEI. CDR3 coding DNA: TGTGCCAGCAGTGCGATAGGACGGAGTAACACTGAAGCTTTCTTT. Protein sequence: CASSAIGRSNTEAFF. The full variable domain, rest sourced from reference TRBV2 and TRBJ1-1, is EPEVTQTPSHQVTQMGQEVILRCVPISNHLYFYWYRQILGQKVEFLVSFYNNEISEKSEIFDDQFSVERPDGSNFTLKIRSTKLEDSAMYFCASSAIGRSNTEAFFGQGTRLTVV.

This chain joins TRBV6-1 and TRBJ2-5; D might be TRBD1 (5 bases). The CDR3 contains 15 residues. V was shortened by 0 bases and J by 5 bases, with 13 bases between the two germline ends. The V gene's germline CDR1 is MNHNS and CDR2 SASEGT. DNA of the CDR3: TGTGCCAGCAGTGAAGCGCTTCAGGGCTGGGAGACCCAGTACTTC. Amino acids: CASSEALQGWETQYF.